This is a list of T cell receptor beta chains from one sample in a study of T cells in Graves' hyperthyroidism and ophthalmopathy. From the multiplex PCR reads, TCRdb called clonotypes with MiXCR, one entry per CDR3 protein. The sample shows 450,000 to 550,000 distinct CDR3 sequences, approximately 25% of them seen only once. The sequenced material came from blood. Receptors originate from a woman in her thirties with Graves' ophthalmopathy. CDR3s leave out the opening cysteine and the closing phenylalanine or tryptophan. Each record gives: J gene, V gene, clone size, CDR3 protein. The size field is filled for only some rows; it gives once, few, many or a size class.

TRBJ2-5 TRBV28 - ASRRTSGSFYQETQY
TRBJ2-5 TRBV28 many ASEGGYRTQY
TRBJ2-7 TRBV15 - ATSSPGQGLDEQY
TRBJ2-5 TRBV7-9 once ATQRGPETQY
TRBJ1-5 TRBV7-8 many ASSLINQPQH
TRBJ2-3 TRBV7-3 few ASSPSKGTDTQY
TRBJ1-1 TRBV28 - ASSLSSSTEAF
TRBJ2-7 TRBV14 many ASSHSDRGHYEQY
TRBJ2-2 TRBV19 many AEGTGELF
TRBJ1-3 TRBV5-1 - ASSLDIQGAGNTIY
TRBJ1-2 TRBV7-2 many ASSFQRQISYGYT
TRBJ2-5 TRBV5-1 many ASSLEGLALETQY
TRBJ1-1 TRBV27 many ASSSSLTRKNTEAF
TRBJ2-5 TRBV5-1 few ASSGDGEETQY
TRBJ1-2 TRBV29-1 - SVLIGVYGYT
TRBJ1-1 TRBV20-1 few SAPKEPNTEAF